The present TCR beta chain was sequenced within a study of neurological immune-mediated disorders (dated by TCRdb to between 2018 and 2021). As for the study more broadly: Peripheral blood TCR-beta repertoires from HTLV-I-associated myelopathy (HAM/TSP) patients, multiple sclerosis patients and healthy controls were compared by UMI-based sequencing. Alongside PBMC samples, the set of more than 85 TCR-beta libraries contained longitudinal samples, technical triplicates, and paired CD4+ and CD8+ T-cell subsets that had been sorted. The cohort comprised 68 subjects: 14 HAM/TSP patients, 35 or so multiple sclerosis patients and around 20 healthy controls.

Study-wide conclusions, independent of this receptor: The highest TCR clonal expansion was observed in HAM/TSP patients, whereas the lowest was observed in MS patients, even when compared with healthy controls. No identical CDR3 amino acid sequences were shared among expanded clones across subjects, suggesting private TCR-beta repertoires in all groups.

cDNA was synthesized by template-switch 5'RACE using a primer carrying a 10-nucleotide random unique molecular identifier by which each TCR transcript was tagged. Every sequencing run covered 15-18 subjects and yielded more than 170 million TCR-beta sequences. The RNeasy kit was used to extract total RNA. Using the KAPA Real-time Library Amplification kit, TCR-beta VDJ regions were amplified with primers for the TCR constant region and the 5'RACE anchor. A first PCR added sample indexes and Illumina adaptors, and a second PCR then raised library yield. After Ampure bead purification, the roughly 650 bp TCR product was size-selected on a 2% E-gel SizeSelection system. Before pooling, library quality was assessed on a Bioanalyzer, concentration was determined with Qubit, and library quantification was performed with the Kapa Library Quantification kit. Paired-end 2 x 150 bp sequencing of the libraries was performed on an Illumina HiSeq 2500. To increase sequence diversity, roughly 24-32% phiX was spiked into each library pool. In the source study's methods: The quality-filtered reads were processed with the UMI-based MiGEC pipeline, whose error correction step removed more than 80% of the raw TCR sequences. IMGT germline references were used for alignment of VDJ genes, and clonotypes were defined by a unique CDR3 amino acid sequence together with V-J genes. Clonal expansion, Shannon diversity, and CDR3 relatedness (CalcPairwiseDistances, ClusterSamples) were evaluated with VDJtools, and phylogenetic trees were built with CLCbio workbench. Expanded clones were defined as having at least 8 unique UMIs, based on coefficient-of-variation modelling across technical triplicates. The public reads were quality trimmed at Q25 with fastp and then assembled into clones with MiXCR by TCRdb, keeping productive beta chains. Each entry is one CDR3 protein sequence, shown with its most common DNA and genes. The V and J calls reflect TCRdb's pipeline rather than the authors' work. The table for this sample lists fewer than 35,000 distinct CDR3 sequences; about 4.5% of them were counted only once. The top ten constitute about 23% of the sample.

This clonotype was picked up many times. The antigen it binds to is not known. Base qualities are missing; no much larger clone stands one base away. V gives up 2 bases and J gives up 4 bases, and the segment between their germline ends measures 12 bases. Taken from the germline V gene, the CDR1 and CDR2 loops are SGHRS and YFSETQ. The CDR3 runs 14 amino acids, cysteine and phenylalanine included. Of all the DNA, just the CDR3 is kept, 42 bases in frame from base 1. The healthy controls were volunteers from a blood bank in Maryland, USA. For unsorted PBMC libraries, 2 million PBMCs were used after storage in RNAlater at -80 degrees C until RNA extraction. PBMCs were separated from peripheral blood using Ficoll-Hypaque density gradient centrifugation and then cryopreserved in liquid nitrogen.

This clonotype originated in a man between 18 and 35 years old in good health. The rearrangement joined TRBV5-1 to TRBJ1-1; the D gene cannot be named for sure. The specimen was PBMCs. The DNA reads as follows: TGCGCCAGCAGCTTATTCAGTCGGGGCACTGAAGCTTTCTTT. Its protein product is CASSLFSRGTEAFF.